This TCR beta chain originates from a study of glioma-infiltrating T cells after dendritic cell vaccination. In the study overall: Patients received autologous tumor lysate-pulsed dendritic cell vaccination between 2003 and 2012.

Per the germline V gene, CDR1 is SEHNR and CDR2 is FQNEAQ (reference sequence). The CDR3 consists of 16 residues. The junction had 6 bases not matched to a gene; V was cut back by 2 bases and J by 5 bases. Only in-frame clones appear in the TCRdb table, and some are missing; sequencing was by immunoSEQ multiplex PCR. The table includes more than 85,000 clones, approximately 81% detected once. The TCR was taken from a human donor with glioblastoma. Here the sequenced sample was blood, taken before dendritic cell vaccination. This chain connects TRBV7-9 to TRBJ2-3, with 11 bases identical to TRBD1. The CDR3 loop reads CASSLPGQGAQDTQYF. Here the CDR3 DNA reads TGTGCCAGCAGCTTACCCGGACAGGGGGCGCAAGATACGCAGTATTTT.